The rows below give T cell receptor beta chains drawn from one sample of a study of T-cell reconstitution after alpha-beta-depleted transplantation in children. TCRdb independently ran MiXCR on the PCR reads; one entry per CDR3 protein. This sample yields around 240,000 distinct CDR3 sequences, of which approximately 8% are seen a single time; 6.3% belongs to the top ten. The starting material was PBMCs, mostly from graft donor cells, obtained 180 days after TCRalphabeta/CD19-depleted stem cell transplant. These receptors were obtained from a male patient younger than 18 who had a stem cell transplant for acute lymphoblastic leukemia, so the T cells may come from the graft donor. Each CDR3 is given with its conserved first and last residue. A D gene is named only where the DNA matches it firmly. Where a row states a size, it is once, few, many or the class of an expanded clone; other rows omit it.

>many|TRBV5-1|TRBJ2-6|NA
TGCGCCAGCAGATCGGGGCTCTCTGGGGCCAACGTCCTGACTTTC
CASRSGLSGANVLTF
>many|TRBV5-6|TRBJ1-5|NA
TGTGCCAGCAGCTCTCAGGGGTTCAATCAGCCCCAGCATTTT
CASSSQGFNQPQHF
>NA|TRBV7-2|TRBJ1-4|NA
TGTGCCAGCAGCTTTCGACATACAAGGGTCGATAATGAAAAACTGTTTTTT
CASSFRHTRVDNEKLFF
>many|TRBV7-6|TRBJ2-7|TRBD1
TGTGCCAGCAGCAGCGACAGGGGTGGCTACGAGCAGTACTTC
CASSSDRGGYEQYF
>many|TRBV24-1|TRBJ2-2|NA
TGTGCCACCAGTGACACACCCCCAGTGGAAGCCGGGGAGCTGTTTTTT
CATSDTPPVEAGELFF
>few|TRBV5-1|TRBJ2-3|TRBD1
TGCGCCAGCAGCCCCGACAGGGGAGGCACAGATACGCAGTATTTT
CASSPDRGGTDTQYF
>many|TRBV27|TRBJ2-4|TRBD1
TGTGCCAGCAGTATACAGGGGGCCAAAAACATTCAGTACTTC
CASSIQGAKNIQYF
>many|TRBV24-1|TRBJ1-6|TRBD1
TGTGCCACCAGTGAAAAACAGGGGCAGGGGAATTCACCCCTCCACTTT
CATSEKQGQGNSPLHF
>many|TRBV5-1|TRBJ1-2|NA
TGCGCCAGCAGCTTGGAGGTCTCACGTTCTATGGGCGGCTACACCTTC
CASSLEVSRSMGGYTF
>many|TRBV4-3|TRBJ2-1|NA
TGCGCCAGCAGCCAAGAGGACGCTTACAATGAGCAGTTCTTC
CASSQEDAYNEQFF
>many|TRBV5-1|TRBJ2-7|TRBD1
TGCGCCAGCAGCTCTTCGACAGGGGGGAGGTACGAGCAGTACTTC
CASSSSTGGRYEQYF
>many|TRBV2|TRBJ2-3|NA
TGTGCCAGCAGGGCACTAGAAGATACGCAGTATTTT
CASRALEDTQYF
>many|TRBV12-3/TRBV12-4|TRBJ1-2|NA
TGTGCCAGCAGTTTACGAAAGAGAGGAGGCTACACCTTC
CASSLRKRGGYTF
>many|TRBV28|TRBJ1-1|NA
TGTGCCAGCAGTTTTGGGGGATACGACACTGAAGCTTTCTTT
CASSFGGYDTEAFF
>many|TRBV28|TRBJ2-5|TRBD1
TGTGCCAGCAGTTCCGCAGGGGGCGTGGAGACCCAGTACTTC
CASSSAGGVETQYF
>many|TRBV25-1|TRBJ2-2|NA
TGTGCCAGCAGTAGAGGAAGGACCGGGGAGCTGTTTTTT
CASSRGRTGELFF